This T cell receptor beta chain is drawn from a study of technical replicates of blood from several donors. Clones were read by immunoSEQ multiplex PCR, and TCRdb kept only the in-frame ones, dropping some. The table shows 55,000 to 85,000 clones, with 95% to 97% occurring only once. V lost 3 bases and J 5 bases, leaving 11 bases between the germline ends. The germline CDR1 and CDR2 sequences are SGHRS and YFSETQ. The CDR3 is made up of 13 amino acids. The chain recombines TRBV5-1 with TRBJ1-2; D is perhaps TRBD1 (5 bases). The sample comprised T cells isolated from PBMCs. This TCR derives from a human donor in good health. The CDR3 coding sequence is TGCGCCAGCAGCTATGGGGGGGGGTATGGCTACACCTTC. Translation gives CASSYGGGYGYTF.